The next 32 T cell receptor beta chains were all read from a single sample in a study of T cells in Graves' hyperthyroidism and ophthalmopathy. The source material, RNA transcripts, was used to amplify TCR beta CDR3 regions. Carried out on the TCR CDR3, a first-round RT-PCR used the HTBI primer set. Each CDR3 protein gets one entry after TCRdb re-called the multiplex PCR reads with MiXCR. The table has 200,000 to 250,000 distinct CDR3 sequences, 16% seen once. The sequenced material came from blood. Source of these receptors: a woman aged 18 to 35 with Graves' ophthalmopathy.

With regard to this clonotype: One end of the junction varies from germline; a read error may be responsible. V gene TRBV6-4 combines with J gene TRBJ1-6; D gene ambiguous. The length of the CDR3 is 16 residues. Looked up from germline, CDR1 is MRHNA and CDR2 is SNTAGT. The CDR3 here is CASSDLRMSDNSPLYF. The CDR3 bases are TGTGCCAGCAGTGACTTAAGAATGAGCGATAATTCACCCCTCTACTTT.

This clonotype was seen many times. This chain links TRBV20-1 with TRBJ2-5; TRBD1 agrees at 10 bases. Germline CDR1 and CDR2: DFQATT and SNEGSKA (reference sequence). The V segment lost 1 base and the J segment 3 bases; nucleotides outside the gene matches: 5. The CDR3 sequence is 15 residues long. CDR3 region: CSARGYGTGEETQYF. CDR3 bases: TGCAGTGCTAGAGGCTACGGGACAGGGGAAGAGACCCAGTACTTC.

The CDR3 bases are TGTGCCAGCAGTTTCGGGACAGGGGATTACTACGAGCAGTACTTC. This translates into CASSFGTGDYYEQYF. The chain recombines TRBV28 with TRBJ2-7; 10 nucleotides align to TRBD1. Trimming removed 3 bases from V and 3 bases from J; junction bases left unmatched: 5. Germline loops: CDR1 MDHEN, CDR2 SYDVKM. The CDR3 runs to 15 residues.

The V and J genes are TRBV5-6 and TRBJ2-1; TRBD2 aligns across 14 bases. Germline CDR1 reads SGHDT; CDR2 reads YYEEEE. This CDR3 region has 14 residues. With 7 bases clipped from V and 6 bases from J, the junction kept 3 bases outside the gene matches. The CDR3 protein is CASGTSGSPNEQFF. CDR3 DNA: TGTGCCAGCGGGACTAGCGGGAGTCCCAATGAGCAGTTCTTC.

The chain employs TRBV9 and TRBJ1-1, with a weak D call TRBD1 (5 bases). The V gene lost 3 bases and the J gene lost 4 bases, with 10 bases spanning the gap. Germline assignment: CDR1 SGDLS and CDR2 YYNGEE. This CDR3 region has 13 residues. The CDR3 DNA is TGTGCCAGCAGCGCCTACGGGACCACTGAAGCTTTCTTT. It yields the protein CASSAYGTTEAFF.

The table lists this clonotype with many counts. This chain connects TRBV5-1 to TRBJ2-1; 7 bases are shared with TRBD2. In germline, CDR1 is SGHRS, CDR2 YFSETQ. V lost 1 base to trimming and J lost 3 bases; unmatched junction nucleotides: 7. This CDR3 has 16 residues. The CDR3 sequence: CASSLMAGELYNEQFF. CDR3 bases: TGCGCCAGCAGCTTGATGGCGGGAGAACTCTACAATGAGCAGTTCTTC.

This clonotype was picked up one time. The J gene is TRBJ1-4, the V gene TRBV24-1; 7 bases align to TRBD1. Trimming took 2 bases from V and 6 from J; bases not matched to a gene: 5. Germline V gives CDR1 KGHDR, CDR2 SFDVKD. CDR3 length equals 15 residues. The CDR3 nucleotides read TGTGCCACCAGTGATTCGACAGGGTGGGATGAAAAACTGTTTTTT. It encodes CATSDSTGWDEKLFF.

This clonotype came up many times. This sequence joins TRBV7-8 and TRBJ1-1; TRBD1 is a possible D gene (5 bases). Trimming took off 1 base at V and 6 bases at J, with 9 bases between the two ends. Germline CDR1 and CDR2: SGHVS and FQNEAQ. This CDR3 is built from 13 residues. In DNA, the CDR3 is TGTGCCAGCAGCTTAGAGGGGTTTGCTGAAGCTTTCTTT. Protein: CASSLEGFAEAFF.

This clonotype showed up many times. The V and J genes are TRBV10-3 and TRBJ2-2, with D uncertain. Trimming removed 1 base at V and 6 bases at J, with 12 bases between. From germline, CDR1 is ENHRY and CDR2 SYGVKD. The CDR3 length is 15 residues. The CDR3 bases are TGTGCCATCAGTGAGTTCGCAAACAGAGCCGGGGAGCTGTTTTTT. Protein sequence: CAISEFANRAGELFF.

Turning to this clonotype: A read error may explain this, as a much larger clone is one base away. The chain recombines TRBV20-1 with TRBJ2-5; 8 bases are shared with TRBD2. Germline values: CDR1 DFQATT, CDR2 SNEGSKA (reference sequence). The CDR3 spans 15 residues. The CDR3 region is CSTRYLAGIQETQYF. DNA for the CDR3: TGCAGTACTAGGTACCTAGCGGGTATTCAAGAGACCCAGTACTTC.

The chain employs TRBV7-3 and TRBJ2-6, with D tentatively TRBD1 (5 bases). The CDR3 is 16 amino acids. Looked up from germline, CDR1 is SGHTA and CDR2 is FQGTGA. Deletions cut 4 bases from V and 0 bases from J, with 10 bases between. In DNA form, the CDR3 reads TGTGCCAGCAGCTCTTCAGACAGCTCTGGGGCCAACGTCCTGACTTTC. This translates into CASSSSDSSGANVLTF.

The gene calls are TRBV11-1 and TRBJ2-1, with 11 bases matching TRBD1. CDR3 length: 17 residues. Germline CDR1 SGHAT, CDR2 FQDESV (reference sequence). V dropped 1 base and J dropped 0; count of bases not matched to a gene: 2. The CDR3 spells CASSLVGTGGSYNEQFF. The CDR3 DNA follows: TGTGCCAGCAGCTTAGTGGGGACAGGGGGCTCCTACAATGAGCAGTTCTTC. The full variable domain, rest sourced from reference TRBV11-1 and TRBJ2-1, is EAEVAQSPRYKITEKSQAVAFWCDPISGHATLYWYRQILGQGPELLVQFQDESVVDDSQLPKDRFSAERLKGVDSTLKIQPAELGDSAMYLCASSLVGTGGSYNEQFFGPGTRLTVL.

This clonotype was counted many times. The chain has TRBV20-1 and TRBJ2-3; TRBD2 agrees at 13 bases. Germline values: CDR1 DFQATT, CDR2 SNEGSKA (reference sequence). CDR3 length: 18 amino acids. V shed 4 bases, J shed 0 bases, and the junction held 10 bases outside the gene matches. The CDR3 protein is CSATGRLAGGTSTDTQYF. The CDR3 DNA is TGCAGTGCTACAGGACGACTAGCGGGAGGAACTAGCACAGATACGCAGTATTTT.

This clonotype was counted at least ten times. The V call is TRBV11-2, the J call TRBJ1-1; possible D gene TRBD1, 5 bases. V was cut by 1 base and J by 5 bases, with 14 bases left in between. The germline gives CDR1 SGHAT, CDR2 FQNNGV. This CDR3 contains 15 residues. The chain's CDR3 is CASSLAPGNGTEAFF. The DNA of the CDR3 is TGTGCCAGCAGCTTAGCGCCAGGGAACGGGACTGAAGCTTTCTTT.

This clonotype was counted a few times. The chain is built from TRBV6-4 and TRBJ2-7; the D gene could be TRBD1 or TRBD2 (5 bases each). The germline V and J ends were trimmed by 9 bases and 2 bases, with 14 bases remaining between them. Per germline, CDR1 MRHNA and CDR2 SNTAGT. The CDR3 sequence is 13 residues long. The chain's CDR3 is CASRYGGTYEQYF. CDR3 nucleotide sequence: TGTGCCAGTCGTTATGGGGGAACCTACGAGCAGTACTTC.

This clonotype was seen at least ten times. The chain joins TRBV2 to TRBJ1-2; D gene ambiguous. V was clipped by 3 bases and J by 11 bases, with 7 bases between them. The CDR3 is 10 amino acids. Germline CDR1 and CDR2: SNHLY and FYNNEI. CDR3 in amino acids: CASSDSGYTF. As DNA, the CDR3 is TGTGCCAGCAGTGATTCGGGGTACACCTTC.

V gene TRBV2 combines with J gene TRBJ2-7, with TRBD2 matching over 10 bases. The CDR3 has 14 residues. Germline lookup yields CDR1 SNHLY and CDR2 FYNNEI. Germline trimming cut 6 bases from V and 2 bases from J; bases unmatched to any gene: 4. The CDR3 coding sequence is TGTGCCAGCAGGACTAGCGGGTACCCCTACGAGCAGTACTTC. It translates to CASRTSGYPYEQYF.

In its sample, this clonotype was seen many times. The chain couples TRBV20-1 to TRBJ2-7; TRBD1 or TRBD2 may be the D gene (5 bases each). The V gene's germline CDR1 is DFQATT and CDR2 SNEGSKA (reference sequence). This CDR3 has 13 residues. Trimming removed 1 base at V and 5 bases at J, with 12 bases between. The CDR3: CSARVPGAHEQYF. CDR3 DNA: TGCAGTGCTAGAGTACCCGGGGCCCACGAGCAGTACTTC.

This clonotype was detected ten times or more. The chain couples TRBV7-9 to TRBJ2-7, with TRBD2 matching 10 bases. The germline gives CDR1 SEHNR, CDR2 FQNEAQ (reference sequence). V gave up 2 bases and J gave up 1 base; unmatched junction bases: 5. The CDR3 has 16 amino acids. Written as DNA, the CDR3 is TGTGCCAGCAGCTTACTAGCGGGAGTAGATTCCTACGAGCAGTACTTC. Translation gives CASSLLAGVDSYEQYF.

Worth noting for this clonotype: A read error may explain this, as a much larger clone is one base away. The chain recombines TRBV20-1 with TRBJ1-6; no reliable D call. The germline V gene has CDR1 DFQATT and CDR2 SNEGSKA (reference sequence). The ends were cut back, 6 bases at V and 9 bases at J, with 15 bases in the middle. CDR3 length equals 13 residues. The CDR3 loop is CSARQLEVSPLHF. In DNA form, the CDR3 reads TGCAGTGCCCGACAACTCGAGGTTTCACCCCTCCACTTT.

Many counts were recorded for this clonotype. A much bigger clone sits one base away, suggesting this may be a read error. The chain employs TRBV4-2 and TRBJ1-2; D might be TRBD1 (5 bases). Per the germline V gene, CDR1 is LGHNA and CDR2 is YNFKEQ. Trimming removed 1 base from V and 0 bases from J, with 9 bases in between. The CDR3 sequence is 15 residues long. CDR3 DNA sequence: TGTGCCAGCAGCCAAGGGGCAGGGACTAACTATGGCTACACCTTC. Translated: CASSQGAGTNYGYTF.

The CDR3 sequence is CATDDTYEQYF. In DNA, the CDR3 is TGTGCCACCGACGACACCTACGAGCAGTACTTC. V gene TRBV19 combines with J gene TRBJ2-7; unclear D gene. Germline CDR1 LNHDA, CDR2 SQIVND (reference sequence). Trimming stripped 10 bases from V and 2 bases from J, with 9 bases between. The CDR3 extends over 11 amino acids.

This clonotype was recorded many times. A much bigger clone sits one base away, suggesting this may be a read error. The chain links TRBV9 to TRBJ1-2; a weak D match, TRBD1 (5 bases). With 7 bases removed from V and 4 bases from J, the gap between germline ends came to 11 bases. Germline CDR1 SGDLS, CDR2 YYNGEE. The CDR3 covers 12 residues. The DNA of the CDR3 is TGTGCCAGCGGGGACGGACGCTATGGCTACACCTTC. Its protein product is CASGDGRYGYTF.

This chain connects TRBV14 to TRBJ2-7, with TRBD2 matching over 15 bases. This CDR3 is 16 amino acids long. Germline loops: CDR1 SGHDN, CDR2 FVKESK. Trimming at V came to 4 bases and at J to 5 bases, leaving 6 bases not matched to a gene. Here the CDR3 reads CASSRTSGGASNEQYF. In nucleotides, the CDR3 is TGTGCCAGCAGCCGGACTAGCGGGGGGGCATCGAACGAGCAGTACTTC.

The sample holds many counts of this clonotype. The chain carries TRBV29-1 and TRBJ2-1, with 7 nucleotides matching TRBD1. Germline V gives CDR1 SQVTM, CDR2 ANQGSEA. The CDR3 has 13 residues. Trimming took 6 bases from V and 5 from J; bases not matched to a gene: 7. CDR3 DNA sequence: TGCAGCGTCCTTACAGGGGACGACAATGAGCAGTTCTTC. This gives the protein CSVLTGDDNEQFF.

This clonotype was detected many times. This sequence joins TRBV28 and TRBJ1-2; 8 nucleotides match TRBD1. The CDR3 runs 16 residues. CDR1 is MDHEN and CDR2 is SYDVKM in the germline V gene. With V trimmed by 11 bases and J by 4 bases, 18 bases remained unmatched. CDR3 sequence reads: CASSALAGGLPYGYTF. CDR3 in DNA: TGTGCCTCCTCAGCCTTGGCAGGGGGCCTCCCCTATGGCTACACCTTC.

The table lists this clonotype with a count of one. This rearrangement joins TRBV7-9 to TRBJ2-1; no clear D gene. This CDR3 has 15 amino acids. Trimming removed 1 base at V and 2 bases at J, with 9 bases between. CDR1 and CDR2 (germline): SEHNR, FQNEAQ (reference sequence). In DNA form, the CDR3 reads TGTGCCAGCAGCTTAGTTGAGTTCCCCTACAATGAGCAGTTCTTC. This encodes CASSLVEFPYNEQFF.

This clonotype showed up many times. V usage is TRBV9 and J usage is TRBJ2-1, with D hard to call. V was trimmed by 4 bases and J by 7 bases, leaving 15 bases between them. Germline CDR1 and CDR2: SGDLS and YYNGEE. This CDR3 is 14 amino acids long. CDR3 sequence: CASSHPSTRNEQFF. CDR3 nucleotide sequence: TGTGCCAGCAGCCATCCTTCGACCCGGAATGAGCAGTTCTTC.

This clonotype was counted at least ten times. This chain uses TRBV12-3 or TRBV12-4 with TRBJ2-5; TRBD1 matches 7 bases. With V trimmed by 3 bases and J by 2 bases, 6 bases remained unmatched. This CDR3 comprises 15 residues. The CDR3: CASSFWGQPQETQYF. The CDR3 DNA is TGTGCCAGCAGTTTTTGGGGACAGCCGCAAGAGACCCAGTACTTC.

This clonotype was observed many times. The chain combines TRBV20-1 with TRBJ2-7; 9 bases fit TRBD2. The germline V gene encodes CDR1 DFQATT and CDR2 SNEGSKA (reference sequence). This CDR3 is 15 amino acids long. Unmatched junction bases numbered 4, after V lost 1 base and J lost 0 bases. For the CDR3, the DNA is TGCAGTGCTAGAGTGGCGACTAGCGGCTCCTACGAGCAGTACTTC. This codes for CSARVATSGSYEQYF.

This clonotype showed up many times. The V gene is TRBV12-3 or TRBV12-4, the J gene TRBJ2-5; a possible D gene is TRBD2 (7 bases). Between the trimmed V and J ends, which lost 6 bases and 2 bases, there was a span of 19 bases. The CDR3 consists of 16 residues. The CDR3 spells CASRRGRGAGQETQYF. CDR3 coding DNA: TGTGCCAGCAGGCGGGGTCGGGGGGCAGGACAAGAGACCCAGTACTTC.

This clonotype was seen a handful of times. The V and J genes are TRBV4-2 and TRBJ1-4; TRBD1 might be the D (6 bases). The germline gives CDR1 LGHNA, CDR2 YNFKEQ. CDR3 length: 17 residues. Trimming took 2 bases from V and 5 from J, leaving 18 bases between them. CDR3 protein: CASSQIGGARGNEKLFF. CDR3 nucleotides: TGTGCCAGCAGCCAAATCGGGGGGGCGCGTGGAAATGAAAAACTGTTTTTT.